This T cell receptor beta chain was profiled in a study of shared clonotypes between healthy human individuals. Germline CDR1 reads SGHRS; CDR2 reads YFSETQ. The CDR3 is 15 residues long. V gave up 5 bases and J gave up 5 bases; unmatched junction bases: 10. The data were produced by immunoSEQ multiplex PCR, yet TCRdb's version contains in-frame clones alone and is incomplete. In the table there are about 1,500,000 clones, around 97% of which are singletons. The V and J genes are TRBV5-1 and TRBJ2-1, with 7 nucleotides matching TRBD1. The sample comprised naive CD4+ T cells sorted from blood. Subset specified: CD45RA+ positively selected. The TCR originated in a man between 25 and 39 years old in good health. The CDR3 protein is CASRYRQGEDNEQFF. The CDR3 region has the DNA TGCGCCAGCAGGTATCGACAGGGAGAGGACAATGAGCAGTTCTTC.